This TCR beta chain is drawn from a study of cytomegalovirus exposure and HLA in healthy donors. Vbeta (60) and Jbeta (13) primers were used in the PCR. Clones were sequenced by immunoSEQ multiplex PCR, and TCRdb holds only the in-frame ones, with some missing. This sample has about 200,000 clones, with less than 90% found just once. The sample was PBMCs. This clonotype was obtained from a woman aged 25 to 39 in good health and CMV-seronegative.

The chain's CDR3 is CAWNTGLAYTGELFF. As DNA, the CDR3 is TGTGCCTGGAACACGGGACTAGCGTACACCGGGGAGCTGTTTTTT. V gene TRBV30 combines with J gene TRBJ2-2; the match to TRBD2 covers 10 bases. From germline, CDR1 is GTSNPN and CDR2 SVGIG (reference sequence). V was pared by 4 bases and J by 3 bases, with 5 bases of the junction left unmatched. The CDR3 contains 15 residues.